This T cell receptor (beta chain) was sequenced during a study of T cell responses to AZD1222 COVID-19 vaccine. Study-level information: Second-dose groups at about 4 or about 12 weeks were pooled. Study-wide findings and caveats: Donors skewed white British and female; clonal diversity was possibly underestimated.

TCRdb keeps only in-frame clones here, not all; method: immunoSEQ multiplex PCR. This sample carries around 160,000 clones, approximately 94% of them seen once, and the ten largest clones take approximately 2%. The CDR3 has 15 residues. V lost 4 bases, J lost 3 bases, and 6 bases stayed unmatched. CDR1 is SGHRS and CDR2 is YFSETQ in the germline V gene. Worth noting for this clone: Its specificity is unknown.

This receptor was identified in an adult in good health. The chain couples TRBV5-1 to TRBJ2-3; 9 nucleotides match TRBD1. This specimen was peripheral blood, taken on day 0 of AZD1222 vaccination. CDR3 protein: CASSQDRGDTDTQYF. DNA of the CDR3: TGCGCCAGCAGCCAGGACAGGGGCGATACAGATACGCAGTATTTT. Together with reference TRBV5-1 and TRBJ2-3, the CDR3 gives the full variable domain: KAGVTQTPRYLIKTRGQQVTLSCSPISGHRSVSWYQQTPGQGLQFLFEYFSETQRNKGNFPGRFSGRQFSNSRSEMNVSTLELGDSALYLCASSQDRGDTDTQYFGPGTRLTVL.